What follows is one T cell receptor beta chain and its context. The CDR3 covers 17 residues. The germline V and J ends were trimmed by 4 bases and 0 bases, with 14 bases remaining between them. Germline V gene sequence: CDR1 SGHNT, CDR2 YYREEE (reference sequence). The data derive from a study of long-term antiretroviral therapy in people with HIV. Study context: When the earliest samples were collected, ART was typically delayed until CD4 counts fell.

The libraries were made with immunoSEQ v3.0 at survey level. Generated by immunoSEQ multiplex PCR, the TCRdb table keeps only in-frame clones and is missing some. This sample yields tens of thousands of clones, of which approximately 80% are seen a single time; approximately 9.9% belongs to the top ten. The specimen comprised unsorted PBMCs, sampled nearly 2.9 years after starting antiretroviral therapy. This clonotype was sampled from a man younger than 45 with HIV. The genes are TRBV5-4 and TRBJ1-6; D ambiguous. Here the CDR3 reads CASSHSRLSSYNSPLHF. Here the CDR3 DNA reads TGTGCCAGCAGCCATAGCCGATTAAGCTCCTATAATTCACCCCTCCACTTT.